This T cell receptor beta chain was identified in a study of vaccination effects on CD4 cells after COVID-19. Notes on the study in general: Marked clonal contraction was seen in infection- and vaccine-induced clones late after vaccination.

This clone was seen more than once but under ten times. Its antigen is undetermined. Profiled with immunoSEQ multiplex PCR; TCRdb holds only in-frame clones, not every one. The sample has around 35,000 clones, roughly 65% seen once. The CDR3 runs to 14 residues. Germline V gene lookup returns CDR1 LNHNV and CDR2 YYDKDF (reference sequence). The germline V and J ends were trimmed by 5 bases and 5 bases, with 12 bases remaining between them. CD4+ T cells were isolated after less than 12 days of culture. The study found no prior SARS-CoV-2 infection in the vaccine recipients, who tested negative for nucleocapsid antibodies. It was on days 3 and 7 that half the medium was replaced with IL-2 medium.

This TCR was sampled from a human donor who received a COVID-19 vaccine. The sample was CD4+ T cells from PBMCs cultured without peptide, taken before COVID-19 vaccination. The chain joins TRBV15 to TRBJ2-2; D is possibly TRBD2 (5 bases). The CDR3, as DNA: TGTGCCACCAGCCCGCTAGCCGTAACCGGGGAGCTGTTTTTT. As protein: CATSPLAVTGELFF.